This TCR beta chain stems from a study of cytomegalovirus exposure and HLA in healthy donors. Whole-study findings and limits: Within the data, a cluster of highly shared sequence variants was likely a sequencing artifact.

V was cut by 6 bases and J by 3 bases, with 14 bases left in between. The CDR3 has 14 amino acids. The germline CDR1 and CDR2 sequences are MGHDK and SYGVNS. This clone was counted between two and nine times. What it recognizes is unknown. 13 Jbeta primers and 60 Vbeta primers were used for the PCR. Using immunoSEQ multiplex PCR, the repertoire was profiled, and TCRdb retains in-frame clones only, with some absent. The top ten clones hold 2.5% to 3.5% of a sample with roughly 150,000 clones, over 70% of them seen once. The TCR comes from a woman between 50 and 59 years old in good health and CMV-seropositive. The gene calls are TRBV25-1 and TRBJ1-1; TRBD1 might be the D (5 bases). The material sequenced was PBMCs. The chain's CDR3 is CASRESGGDTEAFF. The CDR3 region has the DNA TGTGCCAGCAGGGAAAGCGGGGGGGACACTGAAGCTTTCTTT.